This T cell receptor beta chain was sequenced during a study of CD8+CD57+ T cells in acquired aplastic anemia. Whole-study context: The DNA of sorted CD4+ and CD8+ cells averaged approximately 2.9 ug. As sequenced from healthy donors, CD4+ cells averaged about 10 million reads.

As regards this clonotype: Its antigen is unidentified. One end of the junction is discordant with germline, which a read error may explain.

Study findings and constraints: For CD8+ Simpson's diversity, patients and controls showed no significant difference.

The TCR beta profiling, which covered VDJ combination and CDR3 sequence, was carried out using genomic DNA as the template. One entry per CDR3 protein, called by TCRdb with MiXCR from the reads. The table shows hundreds of thousands of distinct CDR3 sequences, with 65% to 80% occurring only once. This CDR3 has 13 residues. From germline, CDR1 is SGHTA and CDR2 FQGNSA. This chain connects TRBV7-2 to TRBJ1-1; tentatively, D is TRBD1 (6 bases). The receptor was derived from a human donor in good health, serving as a control. Source material: sorted CD4+, CD8+, or CD8+CD57+ T cells (not recorded which) from PBMCs. CDR3 in amino acids: CASSEGQLTHYVF. Here the CDR3 DNA reads TGTGCCAGTAGCGAAGGACAGTTGACCCACTATGTCTTC.